This passage covers 25 T cell receptor beta chains from one sample sequenced in a study of chemoradiotherapy in HPV16-positive cancers. The assay was immunoSEQ multiplex PCR, and TCRdb's table has in-frame clones only and misses some. Here the sample spans roughly 70,000 clones, about 90% being singletons. The sequencing used blood, collected from a patient who underwent chemoradiotherapy. The receptors stem from a human donor with HPV-associated anogenital cancer.

This chain joins TRBV11-2 and TRBJ2-7; D is possibly TRBD2 (6 bases). The ends were cut back, 5 bases at V and 2 bases at J, with 16 bases in the middle. Germline values: CDR1 SGHAT, CDR2 FQNNGV. This CDR3 is built from 15 residues. CDR3 nucleotide sequence: TGTGCCAGCAGCGAGCGGGCAGGCCTTCCCTACGAGCAGTACTTC. Translated: CASSERAGLPYEQYF.

The V gene is TRBV5-4, the J gene TRBJ2-3; the D is unclear. Germline assignment: CDR1 SGHNT and CDR2 YYREEE (reference sequence). The V gene lost 3 bases and the J gene lost 4 bases, with 9 bases spanning the gap. The CDR3 totals 13 residues. CDR3 loop: CASSSLPPDTQYF. In DNA, the CDR3 is TGTGCCAGCAGCTCTCTTCCCCCAGATACGCAGTATTTT.

The chain employs TRBV10-1 and TRBJ2-3, with D possibly being TRBD2 (6 bases). CDR1 is WNHNN, CDR2 SYGVQD, per germline (reference sequence). V was pared by 2 bases and J by 7 bases, with 19 bases between. The CDR3 has 16 residues. CDR3 protein: CASSEAEQGLRNTQYF. CDR3 in DNA: TGCGCCAGCAGTGAGGCGGAGCAGGGACTGCGTAATACGCAGTATTTT.

The J gene is TRBJ2-1, the V gene TRBV12-5; D is unclear. V lost 6 bases and J 0 bases, leaving 6 bases between the germline ends. The CDR3 sequence is 13 residues long. Germline V gives CDR1 LGHNT, CDR2 FRNRAP. The CDR3 DNA reads as TGTGCTAGTGGGGAGAGCTCCTACAATGAGCAGTTCTTC. The encoded protein is CASGESSYNEQFF.

The CDR3 sequence is CASSLQPLDNSPLHF. For the CDR3, the DNA is TGTGCCAGCAGTTTACAGCCCTTGGATAATTCACCCCTCCACTTT. This chain links TRBV27 with TRBJ1-6; D ambiguous. The CDR3 runs to 15 residues. Germline lookup yields CDR1 MNHEY and CDR2 SMNVEV (reference sequence). Trimming pared 2 bases from V and 5 bases from J, leaving 10 bases between.

This clone was counted a single time. In DNA, the CDR3 is TGTGCCACCAGCAACATGGAAGTAGGGGGAGACTATGGCTACACCTTC. It yields the protein CATSNMEVGGDYGYTF. The chain recombines TRBV15 with TRBJ1-2; weak D call: TRBD1 (6 bases). This CDR3 contains 16 residues. With 4 bases removed from V and 3 bases from J, the gap between germline ends came to 18 bases. The germline V gene encodes CDR1 LNHNV and CDR2 YYDKDF (reference sequence). Full variable domain (outside the CDR3, taken from reference TRBV15 and TRBJ1-2): DAMVIQNPRYQVTQFGKPVTLSCSQTLNHNVMYWYQQKSSQAPKLLFHYYDKDFNNEADTPDNFQSRRPNTSFCFLDIRSPGLGDTAMYLCATSNMEVGGDYGYTFGSGTRLTVV.

This clone was seen just once. The chain has TRBV7-2 and TRBJ1-4, with 8 bases matching TRBD1. Unmatched junction bases numbered 5, after V lost 5 bases and J lost 6 bases. Germline values: CDR1 SGHTA, CDR2 FQGNSA. The CDR3 sequence is 14 residues long. The DNA for the CDR3 is TGTGCCAGCAGCATCGTGACAGGGGATGAAAAACTGTTTTTT. This encodes CASSIVTGDEKLFF.

The chain employs TRBV7-2 and TRBJ2-3, with no clear D. Germline V gives CDR1 SGHTA, CDR2 FQGNSA. This CDR3 is 15 amino acids long. Deletions cut 1 base from V and 0 bases from J, with 8 bases between. CDR3 DNA sequence: TGTGCCAGCAGCTTAGGCTCAGCTAGCACAGATACGCAGTATTTT. Translation gives CASSLGSASTDTQYF.

The gene calls are TRBV7-3 and TRBJ2-5; 7 nucleotides align to TRBD2. The CDR3 spans 13 residues. From germline, CDR1 is SGHTA and CDR2 FQGTGA. J gave up 5 bases and V 5 bases, and 5 bases lay outside the gene matches. The CDR3, as DNA: TGTGCCAGCAGCCCTGGACTAGGCGAGACCCAGTACTTC. This translates into CASSPGLGETQYF.

CDR3 loop: CSVRTGGPYGYTF. CDR3 DNA sequence: TGCAGCGTTCGGACAGGGGGACCCTATGGCTACACCTTC. The V and J genes are TRBV29-1 and TRBJ1-2, with 10 bases aligning to TRBD1. J gave up 4 bases and V 5 bases, and 4 bases lay outside the gene matches. The CDR3 has 13 residues. Germline loops: CDR1 SQVTM, CDR2 ANQGSEA.

The chain has TRBV27 and TRBJ1-2; D gene ambiguous. The CDR3 is made up of 15 amino acids. V gave up 7 bases and J gave up 3 bases, with 18 bases separating them. Germline V gene data show CDR1 as MNHEY and CDR2 as SMNVEV (reference sequence). The chain's CDR3 is CASNRSRGLDYGYTF. CDR3 nucleotides: TGTGCCAGCAACCGGAGCCGAGGGCTGGACTATGGCTACACCTTC.

This clone appeared once. J is TRBJ1-1 and V is TRBV25-1, with a tentative D call TRBD1 (6 bases). Germline V gene lookup returns CDR1 MGHDK and CDR2 SYGVNS. The CDR3 is 13 amino acids. Trimming removed 7 bases at V and 8 bases at J, with 17 bases between. CDR3 sequence reads: CASTSTGRGEAFF. The DNA of the CDR3 is TGTGCCAGCACGTCGACAGGCCGTGGGGAAGCTTTCTTT. Based on the CDR3 plus reference TRBV25-1 and TRBJ1-1, the full variable domain is EADIYQTPRYLVIGTGKKITLECSQTMGHDKMYWYQQDPGMELHLIHYSYGVNSTEKGDLSSESTVSRIRTEHFPLTLESARPSHTSQYLCASTSTGRGEAFFGQGTRLTVV.

This chain joins TRBV11-2 and TRBJ1-2, with D possibly TRBD1 on 6 matching bases. The CDR3 extends over 16 amino acids. Germline V lookup: CDR1 SGHAT, CDR2 FQNNGV. The V gene lost 5 bases and the J gene lost 7 bases, with 23 bases spanning the gap. The CDR3 spells CASSPVRSGGASGYTF. The CDR3 DNA reads as TGTGCCAGCAGCCCAGTTCGTTCGGGGGGCGCCAGTGGCTACACCTTC.

The rearrangement links TRBV5-6 to TRBJ1-6; a weak D match, TRBD1 (5 bases). This CDR3 region has 18 residues. The germline V gene encodes CDR1 SGHDT and CDR2 YYEEEE. Trimming stripped 4 bases from V and 8 bases from J, with 25 bases between. The CDR3 DNA follows: TGTGCCAGCAGCCCGGGGTCAGGGAGCGGAAGAACTTATTCACCCCTCCACTTT. It encodes CASSPGSGSGRTYSPLHF.

V is TRBV10-1 and J is TRBJ2-2; no clear D gene. V was pared by 6 bases and J by 2 bases, with 4 bases between. Germline assignment: CDR1 WNHNN and CDR2 SYGVQD (reference sequence). The CDR3 has 12 residues. The DNA for the CDR3 is TGCGCCAGCAGCAGAAACACCGGGGAGCTGTTTTTT. Translating gives CASSRNTGELFF.

This chain connects TRBV19 to TRBJ1-1; D perhaps matches TRBD1 (6 bases). The V gene lost 3 bases and the J gene lost 5 bases, with 10 bases spanning the gap. The length of the CDR3 is 13 residues. Germline V gene data show CDR1 as LNHDA and CDR2 as SQIVND (reference sequence). DNA for the CDR3: TGTGCCAGTAGTATGGGGGGCCGGACTGAAGCTTTCTTT. It codes for CASSMGGRTEAFF.

Note on this clone: The same CDR3 arises from other DNA sequences in this sample as well. The chain carries TRBV6-4 and TRBJ2-2, with D unclear. Germline CDR1 and CDR2: MRHNA and SNTAGT. Deletions cut 6 bases from V and 1 base from J, with 9 bases between. The CDR3 runs to 14 residues. The CDR3: CASREGRNTGELFF. As DNA, the CDR3 is TGTGCCAGCAGAGAAGGAAGGAACACCGGGGAGCTGTTTTTT.

The rearrangement uses TRBV5-1 and TRBJ2-7; tentatively, D is TRBD1 (6 bases). Germline V gives CDR1 SGHRS, CDR2 YFSETQ. With 2 bases removed from V and 6 bases from J, the gap between germline ends came to 21 bases. The CDR3 sequence is 16 residues long. The DNA of the CDR3 is TGCGCCAGCAGCTTACCTACAGGGTATCCCCCCTCCGAGCAGTACTTC. It codes for CASSLPTGYPPSEQYF.

J is TRBJ1-1 and V is TRBV14, with D hard to call. The germline CDR1 and CDR2 sequences are SGHDN and FVKESK. Trimming left V 4 bases short and J 5 bases short, with 8 bases between. The CDR3 loop spans 12 amino acids. CDR3 bases: TGTGCCAGCAGCCCTCGAGCAACTGAAGCTTTCTTT. Translated, it gives CASSPRATEAFF. Full variable domain (rest looked up from reference TRBV14 and TRBJ1-1): EAGVTQFPSHSVIEKGQTVTLRCDPISGHDNLYWYRRVMGKEIKFLLHFVKESKQDESGMPNNRFLAERTGGTYSTLKVQPAELEDSGVYFCASSPRATEAFFGQGTRLTVV.

This chain uses TRBV11-1 with TRBJ2-2, with 13 bases lining up with TRBD2. The CDR3 covers 16 residues. The germline V gene encodes CDR1 SGHAT and CDR2 FQDESV (reference sequence). The V gene end was trimmed by 3 bases and the J gene end by 9 bases; junction bases not matched to a gene: 7. CDR3 coding DNA: TGTGCCAGCAGCTTCGGACAACTAGCGGGGGGGCGGGAGCTGTTTTTT. Encoded protein: CASSFGQLAGGRELFF.

The V gene is TRBV9, the J gene TRBJ1-1; the D is unclear. V shed 0 bases and J shed 5 bases, with 17 bases lying between them. From germline, CDR1 is SGDLS and CDR2 YYNGEE. The CDR3 has 16 amino acids. The CDR3 DNA is TGTGCCAGCAGCGTAGCCAGTAGCAGGCTAACGACTGAAGCTTTCTTT. Translation gives CASSVASSRLTTEAFF.

The rearrangement uses TRBV7-8 and TRBJ2-7, with D perhaps matching TRBD1 (5 bases). From germline, CDR1 is SGHVS and CDR2 FQNEAQ. The CDR3 is 15 amino acids. The germline V and J ends were trimmed by 3 bases and 0 bases, with 12 bases remaining between them. Here the CDR3 DNA reads TGTGCCAGCAGCTTCGGTGGCCAGGGCTCCTACGAGCAGTACTTC. Translating it yields CASSFGGQGSYEQYF. The variable domain in full, completed from reference TRBV7-8 and TRBJ2-7, reads GAGVSQSPRYKVAKRGQDVALRCDPISGHVSLFWYQQALGQGPEFLTYFQNEAQLDKSGLPSDRFFAERPEGSVSTLKIQRTQQEDSAVYLCASSFGGQGSYEQYFGPGTRLTVT.

V is TRBV13 and J is TRBJ1-1, with TRBD1 identical over 8 bases. Germline V gene data show CDR1 as PRHDT and CDR2 as FYEKMQ (reference sequence). V was clipped by 2 bases and J by 11 bases; unmatched bases: 10. The length of the CDR3 is 14 residues. The CDR3 DNA reads as TGTGCCAGCAGCTTATGGCAGGGGGCAACCAAGGCTTTCTTT. Residues: CASSLWQGATKAFF.

This sequence joins TRBV5-4 and TRBJ2-1; D gene uncertain. Germline CDR1 is SGHNT and CDR2 is YYREEE (reference sequence). The ends were cut back, 0 bases at V and 0 bases at J, with 7 bases in the middle. The CDR3 spans 15 residues. The CDR3: CASSLGGNSYNEQFF. CDR3 DNA sequence: TGTGCCAGCAGCTTGGGGGGAAACTCCTACAATGAGCAGTTCTTC.

The CDR3 protein is CASSRGDGQYF. In nucleotides, the CDR3 is TGTGCCAGCTCACGGGGCGACGGACAGTACTTC. V gene TRBV18 combines with J gene TRBJ2-7; TRBD1 might be the D (5 bases). V gave up 4 bases and J gave up 10 bases, with 11 bases separating them. Germline V gives CDR1 KGHSH, CDR2 LQKENI. The CDR3 totals 11 residues.